The present TCR beta chain was sequenced within a study of T cells in Graves' hyperthyroidism and ophthalmopathy. The investigators amplified TCR beta CDR3 regions from RNA transcripts. First-round RT-PCR targeting the TCR CDR3 was performed with the HTBI primer set. TCRdb re-derived calls from the multiplex PCR reads in MiXCR, one entry per CDR3 protein. The profile shows 92,000 or so distinct CDR3 sequences, approximately 56% of them singletons. In this sample, this clonotype turned up many times. Stability of Graves' hyperthyroidism was defined as absent ophthalmopathy progression within 18 months. Source material: blood. The sequence came from a woman in her forties with Graves' hyperthyroidism.

CDR3 DNA: TGTGCCATCAAACCGATGTGGGAGAACTACGAGCAGTACTTC. Protein sequence: CAIKPMWENYEQYF. This chain uses TRBV10-3 with TRBJ2-7; tentatively, D is TRBD2 (5 bases). The CDR3 loop spans 14 amino acids. In germline, CDR1 is ENHRY, CDR2 SYGVKD. V lost 7 bases to trimming and J lost 3 bases, with 16 bases between them.